The clone carrying this T cell receptor beta chain has a count of ten or more. Antigen: not known. This entry is derived from a study of read filtering for tumor transcriptome and immune sequencing. Study-wide background: Transcriptome libraries were built from DNase-treated RNA.

In germline, CDR1 is SQVTM, CDR2 ANQGSEA. The ends were cut back, 1 base at V and 3 bases at J, with 7 bases in the middle. This CDR3 has 13 amino acids. The library was built from around 0.4 ug RNA with molecular barcoded adaptors for alpha/delta and beta/gamma chains. TCRdb recomputed calls from the reads with MiXCR, one row per CDR3 protein. The data contain 85,000 or so distinct CDR3 sequences, roughly 12% of them singletons. Study-wide results and caveats: Even smaller IR-seq throughput identified most shared clonotypes. In IR-seq, single-read clonotypes were roughly 80% of clonotypes but roughly 3.5% of reads.

The chain carries TRBV29-1 and TRBJ2-1; D gene unclear. The receptor comes from a donor aged 40 or over with multiple myeloma. The sample comprised a population of CD138-negative cells sorted from bone marrow. The CDR3 spells CSVEGPVYNEQFF. CDR3 coding DNA: TGCAGCGTTGAAGGGCCCGTCTACAATGAGCAGTTCTTC.